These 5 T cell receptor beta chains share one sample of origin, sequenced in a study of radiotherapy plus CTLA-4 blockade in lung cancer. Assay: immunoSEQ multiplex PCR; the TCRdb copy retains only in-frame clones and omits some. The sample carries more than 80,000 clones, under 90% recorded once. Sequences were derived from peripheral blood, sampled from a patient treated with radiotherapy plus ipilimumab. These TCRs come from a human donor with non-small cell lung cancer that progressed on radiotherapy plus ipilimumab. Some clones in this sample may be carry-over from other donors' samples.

In DNA, the CDR3 is TGCGCCAGCGTTAAGTACATTGAAAGCTCCTATAATTCACCCCTCCACTTT. This sequence encodes CASVKYIESSYNSPLHF. The chain is built from TRBV4-1 and TRBJ1-6, with no clear D. The CDR3 runs to 17 residues. Trimming took off 8 bases at V and 0 bases at J, with 17 bases between the two ends. Germline CDR1 is MGHRA and CDR2 is YSYEKL.

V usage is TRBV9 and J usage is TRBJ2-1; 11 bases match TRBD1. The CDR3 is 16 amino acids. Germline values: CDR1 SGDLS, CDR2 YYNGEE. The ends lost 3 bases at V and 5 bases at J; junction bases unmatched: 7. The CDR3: CASSAWTGGFHNEQFF. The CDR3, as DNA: TGTGCCAGCAGCGCCTGGACAGGGGGCTTTCACAATGAGCAGTTCTTC.

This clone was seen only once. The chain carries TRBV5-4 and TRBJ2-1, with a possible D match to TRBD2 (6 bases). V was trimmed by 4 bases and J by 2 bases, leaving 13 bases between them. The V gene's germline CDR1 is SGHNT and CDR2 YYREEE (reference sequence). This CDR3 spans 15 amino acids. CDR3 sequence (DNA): TGTGCCAGCAGCACCGAGTTAGCGGCCTACAATGAGCAGTTCTTC. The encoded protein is CASSTELAAYNEQFF. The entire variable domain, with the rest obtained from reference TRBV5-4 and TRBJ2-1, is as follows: ETGVTQSPTHLIKTRGQQVTLRCSSQSGHNTVSWYQQALGQGPQFIFQYYREEENGRGNFPPRFSGLQFPNYSSELNVNALELDDSALYLCASSTELAAYNEQFFGPGTRLTVL.

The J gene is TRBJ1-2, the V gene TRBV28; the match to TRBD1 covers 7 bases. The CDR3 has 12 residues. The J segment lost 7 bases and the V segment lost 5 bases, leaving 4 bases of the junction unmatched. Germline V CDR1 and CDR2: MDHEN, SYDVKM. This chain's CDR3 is CASSQQGSGYTF. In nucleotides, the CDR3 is TGTGCCAGCAGTCAACAGGGGTCTGGCTACACCTTC.

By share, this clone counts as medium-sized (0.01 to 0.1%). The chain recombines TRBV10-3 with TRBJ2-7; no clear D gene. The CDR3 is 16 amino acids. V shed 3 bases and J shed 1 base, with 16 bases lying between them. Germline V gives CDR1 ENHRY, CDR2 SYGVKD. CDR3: CAISDQENTLSYEQYF. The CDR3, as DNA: TGTGCCATCAGTGACCAGGAGAACACCCTTTCCTACGAGCAGTACTTC.